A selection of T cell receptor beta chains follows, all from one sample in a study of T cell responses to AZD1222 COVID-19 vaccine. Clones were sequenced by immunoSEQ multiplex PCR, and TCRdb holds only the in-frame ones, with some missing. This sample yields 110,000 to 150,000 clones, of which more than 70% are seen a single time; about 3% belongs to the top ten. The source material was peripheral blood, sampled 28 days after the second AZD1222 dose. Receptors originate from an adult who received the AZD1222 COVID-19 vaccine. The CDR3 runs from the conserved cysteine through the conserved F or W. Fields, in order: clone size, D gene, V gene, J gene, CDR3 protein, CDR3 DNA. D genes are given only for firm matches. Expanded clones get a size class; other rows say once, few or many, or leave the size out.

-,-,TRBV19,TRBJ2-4,CASSIRSGWDQNIQYF,TGTGCCAGTAGTATAAGGTCAGGGTGGGACCAAAACATTCAGTACTTC
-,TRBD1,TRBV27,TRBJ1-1,CASRKQGGSEAFF,TGTGCCAGTAGAAAACAGGGGGGGTCTGAAGCTTTCTTT
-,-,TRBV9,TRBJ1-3,CASSVEGDPGNTIYF,TGTGCCAGCAGCGTAGAGGGGGACCCTGGAAACACCATATATTTT
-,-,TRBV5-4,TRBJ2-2,CASSLLQTGELFF,TGTGCCAGCAGCTTGCTGCAAACCGGGGAGCTGTTTTTT
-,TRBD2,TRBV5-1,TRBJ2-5,CASSPRLAGGPMARETQYF,TGCGCCAGCAGCCCTCGACTAGCGGGGGGGCCAATGGCCAGGGAGACCCAGTACTTC
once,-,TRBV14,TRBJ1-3,CASSRETTGSGNTIYF,TGTGCCAGCAGCCGAGAGACAACCGGCTCTGGAAACACCATATATTTT
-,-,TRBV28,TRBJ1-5,CASLWGRRGQPQHF,TGTGCCAGCCTATGGGGCCGACGGGGTCAGCCCCAGCATTTT
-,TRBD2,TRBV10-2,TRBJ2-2,CASGRLAGGTGELFF,TGCGCCAGCGGACGACTAGCGGGGGGCACCGGGGAGCTGTTTTTT
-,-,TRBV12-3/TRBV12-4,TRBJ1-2,CASRLGGLLYTF,TGTGCCAGCAGACTTGGGGGATTGCTCTACACCTTC
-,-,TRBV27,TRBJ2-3,CASNTWGNTDTQYF,TGTGCCAGCAATACGTGGGGAAACACAGATACGCAGTATTTT
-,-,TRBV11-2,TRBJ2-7,CASSHAGPYEQYF,TGTGCCAGCAGCCACGCTGGTCCCTACGAGCAGTACTTC
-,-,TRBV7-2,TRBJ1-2,CASSLVFGVINYGYTF,TGTGCCAGCAGCTTAGTATTTGGGGTCATTAACTATGGCTACACCTTC
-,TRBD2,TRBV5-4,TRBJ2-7,CASSPTLAGPYEQYF,TGTGCCAGCAGCCCAACCCTAGCGGGCCCCTACGAGCAGTACTTC
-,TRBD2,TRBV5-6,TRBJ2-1,CASSLEASGGFYNEQFF,TGTGCCAGCAGCTTGGAAGCTAGCGGGGGGTTCTACAATGAGCAGTTCTTC
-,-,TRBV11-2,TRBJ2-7,CASSLRGLEQYF,TGTGCCAGCAGCTTAAGGGGCCTCGAGCAGTACTTC
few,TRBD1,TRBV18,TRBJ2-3,CASSPTETGDTDTQYF,TGTGCCAGCTCACCAACAGAGACAGGGGACACAGATACGCAGTATTTT
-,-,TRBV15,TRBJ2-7,CATSREKTYEQYF,TGTGCCACCAGCAGGGAGAAAACCTACGAGCAGTACTTC
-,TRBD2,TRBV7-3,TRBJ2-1,CASSLKGLAGEEQFF,TGTGCCAGCAGCTTAAAGGGACTAGCGGGGGAGGAGCAGTTCTTC
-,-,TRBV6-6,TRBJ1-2,CASTLWGGYTF,TGTGCCAGCACCCTATGGGGTGGCTACACCTTC
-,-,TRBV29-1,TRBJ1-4,CSVQQVLDSNEKLFF,TGCAGCGTTCAACAAGTGTTGGACAGTAATGAAAAACTGTTTTTT
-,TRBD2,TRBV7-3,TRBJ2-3,CASSRTRAGSTDTQYF,TGTGCCAGCAGTCGTACCCGAGCGGGGAGCACAGATACGCAGTATTTT
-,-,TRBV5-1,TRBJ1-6,CASSPGELPPLHF,TGCGCCAGCAGCCCCGGAGAGCTGCCACCCCTCCACTTT
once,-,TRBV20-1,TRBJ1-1,CSAPGQLEAFF,TGCAGTGCTCCAGGACAGCTTGAAGCTTTCTTT
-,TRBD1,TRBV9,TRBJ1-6,CASSVGGTGNPPLHF,TGTGCCAGCAGCGTAGGTGGGACAGGTAACCCACCCCTCCACTTT
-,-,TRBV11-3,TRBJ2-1,CASSLVSGKLSEQFF,TGTGCCAGCAGCTTAGTATCTGGAAAGTTGAGTGAGCAGTTCTTC
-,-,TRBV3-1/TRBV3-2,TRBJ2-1,CASSQLGNEQFF,TGTGCCAGCAGCCAGCTCGGAAATGAGCAGTTCTTC
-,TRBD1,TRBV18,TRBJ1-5,CASSPGGQGFNQPQHF,TGTGCCAGCTCACCGGGAGGACAGGGCTTCAATCAGCCCCAGCATTTT
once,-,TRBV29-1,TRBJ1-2,CSVDVGTYGYTF,TGCAGCGTTGACGTGGGGACCTATGGCTACACCTTC
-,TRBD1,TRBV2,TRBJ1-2,CASSPQGVPNYTF,TGTGCCAGCAGTCCACAGGGGGTTCCGAACTACACCTTC
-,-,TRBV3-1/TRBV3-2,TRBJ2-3,CASTSTDTQYF,TGTGCCAGCACCTCCACAGATACGCAGTATTTT
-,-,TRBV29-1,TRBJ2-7,CSVEGEARYEQYF,TGCAGCGTTGAGGGGGAGGCGCGCTACGAGCAGTACTTC
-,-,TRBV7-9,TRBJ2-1,CASSPLRDLANNEQFF,TGTGCCAGCAGCCCGCTAAGGGACTTGGCTAACAATGAGCAGTTCTTC
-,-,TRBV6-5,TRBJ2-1,CASSPAGGPYNEQFF,TGTGCCAGCAGTCCGGCCGGGGGACCGTATAATGAGCAGTTCTTC
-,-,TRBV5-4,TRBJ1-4,CASSLGGATNEKLFF,TGTGCCAGCAGCTTGGGCGGAGCAACTAATGAAAAACTGTTTTTT
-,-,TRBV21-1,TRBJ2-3,CARGRDTQYF,TGTGCCAGGGGGCGGGATACGCAGTATTTT
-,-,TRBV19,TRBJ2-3,CASSIRARTTDTQYF,TGTGCCAGTAGTATTCGTGCCAGAACAACAGATACGCAGTATTTT
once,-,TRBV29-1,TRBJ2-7,CSVAGTASYEQYF,TGCAGCGTTGCAGGGACCGCGTCCTACGAGCAGTACTTC
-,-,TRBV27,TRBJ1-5,CASMIVFGEGQPQHF,TGTGCCAGCATGATCGTTTTCGGGGAAGGTCAGCCCCAGCATTTT
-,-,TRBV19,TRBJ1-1,CASRRLANTEAFF,TGTGCCAGTAGAAGGTTGGCGAACACTGAAGCTTTCTTT
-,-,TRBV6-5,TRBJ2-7,CAIKEPGYEQYF,TGTGCCATCAAGGAGCCGGGCTACGAGCAGTACTTC
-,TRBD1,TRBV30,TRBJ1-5,CAWSVPRDRGPSNNQPQHF,TGTGCCTGGAGTGTACCCCGGGACAGGGGGCCTTCAAACAATCAGCCCCAGCATTTT
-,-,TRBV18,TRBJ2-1,CASSVIRDSYNEQFF,TGTGCCAGCTCAGTTATCAGGGATTCCTACAATGAGCAGTTCTTC
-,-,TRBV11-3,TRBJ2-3,CASSLNGRDTDTQYF,TGTGCCAGCAGCCTCAACGGGAGAGACACAGATACGCAGTATTTT
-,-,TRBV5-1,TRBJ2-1,CASSPGPDSYNEQFF,TGCGCCAGCAGCCCAGGCCCTGACTCCTACAATGAGCAGTTCTTC
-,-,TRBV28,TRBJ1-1,CASIPRHTEAFF,TGTGCCAGCATCCCAAGACACACTGAAGCTTTCTTT
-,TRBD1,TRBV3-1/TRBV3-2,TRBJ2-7,CASSQGDREIDEQYF,TGTGCCAGCAGCCAAGGGGACAGGGAAATCGACGAGCAGTACTTC
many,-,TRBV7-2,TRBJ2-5,CASSPASAAGKETQYF,TGTGCCAGCAGCCCGGCTAGCGCGGCTGGGAAAGAGACCCAGTACTTC
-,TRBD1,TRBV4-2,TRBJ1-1,CASRVTGTENTEAFF,TGTGCCAGCAGGGTAACCGGGACAGAGAACACTGAAGCTTTCTTT
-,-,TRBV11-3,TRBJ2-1,CASSLGGDEQFF,TGTGCCAGCAGCCTGGGGGGCGATGAGCAGTTCTTC
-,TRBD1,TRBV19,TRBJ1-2,CASRGGTGDNYGYTF,TGTGCCAGCAGGGGGGGGACAGGGGATAACTATGGCTACACCTTC
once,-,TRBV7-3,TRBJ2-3,CASSSMSTDTQYF,TGTGCCAGCAGCTCCATGAGCACAGATACGCAGTATTTT
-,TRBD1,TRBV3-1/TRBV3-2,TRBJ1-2,CASSQEFSGGFTYGYTF,TGTGCCAGCAGCCAAGAGTTTTCAGGGGGCTTTACCTATGGCTACACCTTC
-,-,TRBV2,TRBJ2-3,CASSDSRSVADTQYF,TGTGCCAGCAGTGATTCTCGCAGCGTCGCAGATACGCAGTATTTT